The sequence of this T cell receptor (beta chain) was determined in a study of blood T cell repertoires in COVID-19. The overall study: COVID-19 samples collected from the United States, Italy and Spain covered acute and convalescent phases. The analysed material was cDNA or gDNA that came from T cells, B-cell-depleted T cells, or PBMCs.

Germline loops: CDR1 SGHVS, CDR2 FNYEAQ. The CDR3 extends over 13 amino acids. Trimming removed 5 bases from V and 3 bases from J, with 9 bases in between. The method was immunoSEQ multiplex PCR; TCRdb's version includes in-frame clones alone and lacks a portion of them. Here the sample spans under 150,000 clones, 84% being singletons. The source material was peripheral blood. The sequence was collected from a human donor in a cohort sampled during active COVID-19. J is TRBJ2-3 and V is TRBV7-6; maybe TRBD2 (6 bases). This CDR3 is CASSPGGTDTQYF. The CDR3 coding sequence is TGTGCCAGCAGCCCTGGGGGGACAGATACGCAGTATTTT.